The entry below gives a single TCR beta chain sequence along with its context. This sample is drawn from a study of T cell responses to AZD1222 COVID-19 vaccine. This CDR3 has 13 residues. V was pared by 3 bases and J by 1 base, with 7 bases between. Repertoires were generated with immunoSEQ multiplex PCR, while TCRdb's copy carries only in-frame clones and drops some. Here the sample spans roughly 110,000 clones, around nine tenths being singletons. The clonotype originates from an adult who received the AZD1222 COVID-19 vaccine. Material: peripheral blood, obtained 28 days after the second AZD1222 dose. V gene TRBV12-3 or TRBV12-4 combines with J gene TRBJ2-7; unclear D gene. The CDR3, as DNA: TGTGCCAGCAGTTTTTCAGGTTCCTACGAGCAGTACTTC. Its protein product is CASSFSGSYEQYF.